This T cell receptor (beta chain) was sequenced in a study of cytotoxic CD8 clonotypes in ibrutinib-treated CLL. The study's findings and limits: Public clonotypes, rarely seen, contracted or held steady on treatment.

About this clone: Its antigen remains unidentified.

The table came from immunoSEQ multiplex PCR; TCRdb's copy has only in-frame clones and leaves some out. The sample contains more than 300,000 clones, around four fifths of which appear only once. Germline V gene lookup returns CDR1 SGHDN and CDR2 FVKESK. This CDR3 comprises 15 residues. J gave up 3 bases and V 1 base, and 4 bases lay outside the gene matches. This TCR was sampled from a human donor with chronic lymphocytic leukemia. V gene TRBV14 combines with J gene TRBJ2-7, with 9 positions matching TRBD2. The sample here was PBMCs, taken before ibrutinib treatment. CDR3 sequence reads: CASSQVALAGYEQYF. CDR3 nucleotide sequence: TGTGCCAGCAGCCAAGTAGCACTAGCGGGCTACGAGCAGTACTTC.